This T cell receptor beta chain came from a study of T-cell memory formation after mild COVID-19. After 5'RACE with constant-segment primers, TCR alpha and TCR beta cDNA libraries carrying sample barcodes and UMIs were obtained. TCRdb fed the 5' RACE reads into MiXCR, producing one record per CDR3 protein. The table lists 280,000 or so distinct CDR3 sequences, roughly 17% of them singletons. This clonotype occurred many times. Its target is unknown. Study observations and caveats: The authors left the SARS-CoV-2 specificity of second-wave clones peaking on day 37 unconfirmed.

What was sequenced was PBMCs or a T cell subset sorted from them (not recorded which). This receptor was identified in a man aged 18 to 29 who had mild COVID-19 (a few samples of this study predate the infection). Cell type and time point are not known.

In DNA, the CDR3 is TGTGCCAGCAAGTGGGGGAGCCACGGGACCCAGTACTTC. Its translation is CASKWGSHGTQYF. V usage is TRBV12-3 or TRBV12-4 and J usage is TRBJ2-5, with D perhaps assigned TRBD1 or TRBD2 (5 bases each). The CDR3 totals 13 residues. Between the trimmed V and J ends, which lost 7 bases and 7 bases, there was a span of 16 bases.